The 25 T cell receptor beta chains below come from one sample, sequenced in a study of identical twins. TCRdb reanalysed the 5' RACE reads using MiXCR and keeps one entry per CDR3 protein. The table shows 400,000 to 650,000 distinct CDR3 sequences, with under 25% occurring only once. The sample was also reused in another study, on T cells expressing NK-cell markers.

The sequencing input was CD4+ T cells sorted from blood. The receptors were sampled from a woman younger than 30 in good health.

The chain links TRBV6-2 or TRBV6-3 to TRBJ1-1; the D is unclear. The V and J ends lost 2 bases and 1 base respectively, with 11 bases between them. There are 15 residues in the CDR3. The germline V gene has CDR1 MNHEY and CDR2 SVGEGT. CDR3 coding DNA: TGTGCCAGCAGTTACCTCGGATCGGGGAACACTGAAGCTTTCTTT. It encodes CASSYLGSGNTEAFF.

V and J are TRBV20-1 and TRBJ2-7; D not certain. Germline assignment: CDR1 DFQATT and CDR2 SNEGSKA (reference sequence). This CDR3 spans 13 amino acids. V was shortened by 2 bases and J by 3 bases, with 11 bases between the two germline ends. The CDR3 sequence is CSARPSNLYEQYF. CDR3 nucleotides: TGCAGTGCTAGACCCAGCAATCTCTACGAGCAGTACTTC.

Only a few counts were recorded for this clonotype. The CDR3 DNA reads as TGCAGTGCTAGAGGTCCGAGGGGACAGGGGGCTACCGGGGAGCTGTTTTTT. It translates to CSARGPRGQGATGELFF. The genes are TRBV20-1 and TRBJ2-2, with 12 bases lining up with TRBD1. Germline CDR1 is DFQATT and CDR2 is SNEGSKA (reference sequence). CDR3 length: 17 amino acids. V lost 1 base to trimming and J lost 5 bases; unmatched junction nucleotides: 8.

The chain employs TRBV7-9 and TRBJ1-1; D is ambiguous. CDR1 SEHNR and CDR2 FQNEAQ come from the germline V gene (reference sequence). Trimming cost V 5 bases and J 5 bases, with 15 bases left between them. The CDR3 has 14 residues. CDR3 amino acids: CASSPLFWATEAFF. In DNA, the CDR3 is TGTGCCAGCAGCCCATTATTTTGGGCTACTGAAGCTTTCTTT.

This clonotype was recorded many times. V and J are TRBV12-3 or TRBV12-4 and TRBJ2-1; the D gene is possibly TRBD2 (5 bases). The CDR3 has 11 amino acids. Trimming removed 4 bases from V and 10 bases from J, with 8 bases in between. The CDR3 coding sequence is TGTGCCAGCAGTTCGGAGCGGGAGCAGTTCTTC. Its translation is CASSSEREQFF.

This chain connects TRBV27 to TRBJ2-3; D is unclear. Deletions cut 6 bases from V and 4 bases from J, with 14 bases between. Germline CDR1 and CDR2: MNHEY and SMNVEV (reference sequence). The length of the CDR3 is 14 residues. The CDR3 reads CASSPPMRPDTQYF. CDR3 nucleotide sequence: TGTGCCAGCAGCCCACCGATGAGGCCAGATACGCAGTATTTT.

The rearrangement uses TRBV3-1 and TRBJ1-6, with D perhaps matching TRBD1 (5 bases). Trimming stripped 2 bases from V and 8 bases from J, with 13 bases between. The CDR3 covers 15 residues. CDR1 and CDR2 from the germline V gene are LGHDT and YNNKEL (reference sequence). The CDR3 DNA is TGTGCCAGCAGCCAATACAGGAGAGTTCATTCACCCCTCCACTTT. Its protein is CASSQYRRVHSPLHF.

This chain links TRBV12-3 or TRBV12-4 with TRBJ2-1; perhaps TRBD1 as D (5 bases). Trimming removed 6 bases at V and 0 bases at J, with 12 bases between. There are 15 residues in the CDR3. The chain's CDR3 is CASSPYRSSYNEQFF. Here the CDR3 DNA reads TGTGCCAGCAGCCCCTACAGGAGCTCCTACAATGAGCAGTTCTTC.

The chain links TRBV9 to TRBJ1-2; 9 bases are a match to TRBD1. V trimming: 5 bases; J trimming: 3 bases; junction bases outside the gene matches: 5. There are 14 residues in the CDR3. Germline V CDR1 and CDR2: SGDLS, YYNGEE. CDR3 sequence (DNA): TGTGCCAGCAGGTATACAGGGGGCGACTATGGCTACACCTTC. Protein sequence: CASRYTGGDYGYTF.

The chain has TRBV3-1 and TRBJ1-2; D not resolved. The CDR3 is made up of 14 amino acids. Trimming cost V 3 bases and J 3 bases, with 11 bases left between them. CDR1 is LGHDT, CDR2 YNNKEL, per germline (reference sequence). The CDR3 nucleotides are TGTGCCAGCAGCCAGGGTTTTGGGGACTATGGCTACACCTTC. Protein: CASSQGFGDYGYTF.

This clonotype was detected only a few times. The rearrangement links TRBV20-1 to TRBJ1-5; D is unclear. Germline values: CDR1 DFQATT, CDR2 SNEGSKA (reference sequence). V lost 2 bases and J 7 bases, leaving 9 bases between the germline ends. The CDR3 consists of 12 residues. The CDR3 bases are TGCAGTGCTAGACTGAGGAACCAGCCCCAGCATTTT. Its protein is CSARLRNQPQHF.

This clonotype has only a few counts. The chain carries TRBV2 and TRBJ1-4; 11 bases agree with TRBD1. J gave up 8 bases and V 6 bases, and 5 bases lay outside the gene matches. The CDR3 totals 14 residues. CDR1 SNHLY and CDR2 FYNNEI come from the germline V gene. CDR3 nucleotides: TGTGCCAGCAGCGGACAGGGGGCGAACGAAAAACTGTTTTTT. Its translation is CASSGQGANEKLFF.

This clonotype showed up many times. V is TRBV12-3 or TRBV12-4 and J is TRBJ1-2; D remains unclear. The CDR3 loop spans 14 amino acids. V was trimmed by 3 bases and J by 2 bases, leaving 10 bases between them. The CDR3 DNA sequence: TGTGCCAGCAGTTTGGGTGTAGGGAACTATGGCTACACCTTC. It encodes CASSLGVGNYGYTF.

This clonotype was seen ten or more times. This chain joins TRBV7-2 and TRBJ2-6; D not resolved. Germline loops: CDR1 SGHTA, CDR2 FQGNSA. The CDR3 is 15 residues long. Trimming took 2 bases from V and 4 from J, leaving 9 bases between them. The CDR3 bases are TGTGCCAGCAGCTTATTCCCAAGGGGGGCCAACGTCCTGACTTTC. As protein: CASSLFPRGANVLTF.

This rearrangement joins TRBV20-1 to TRBJ2-5; D remains unclear. V was trimmed by 5 bases and J by 1 base, leaving 8 bases between them. The CDR3 has 12 amino acids. Germline CDR1 and CDR2: DFQATT and SNEGSKA (reference sequence). This chain's CDR3 is CSAFLGQETQYF. As DNA, the CDR3 is TGCAGTGCTTTTCTAGGCCAAGAGACCCAGTACTTC.

This clonotype was recorded a few times. This rearrangement joins TRBV10-3 to TRBJ1-2; TRBD1 might be the D (5 bases). The CDR3 has 15 residues. Germline-derived CDR1 and CDR2 are ENHRY and SYGVKD. V lost 2 bases, J lost 1 base, and 11 bases lay in between. The CDR3 coding sequence is TGTGCCATCAGTGAGGTCTCGGGGGGTAACTATGGCTACACCTTC. This encodes CAISEVSGGNYGYTF.

This rearrangement joins TRBV11-3 to TRBJ2-4, with D hard to call. Trimming took 6 bases from V and 0 from J, leaving 9 bases between them. The CDR3 contains 14 residues. CDR1 SGHNT and CDR2 YENEEA come from the germline V gene. The CDR3 DNA sequence: TGTGCCAGCAGACCTGGGTTAGCCAAAAACATTCAGTACTTC. Translated: CASRPGLAKNIQYF.

The table lists this clonotype with a count of one. Here the CDR3 DNA reads TGCGCCAGTTCTTTTGGACAGTCCGATACGCAGTATTTT. Amino acids: CASSFGQSDTQYF. The chain couples TRBV5-1 to TRBJ2-3, with D perhaps matching TRBD1 (6 bases). V was cut by 8 bases and J by 6 bases, with 16 bases left in between. This CDR3 has 13 residues. From germline, CDR1 is SGHRS and CDR2 YFSETQ.

The chain joins TRBV7-8 to TRBJ2-4; no reliable D call. This CDR3 spans 17 amino acids. CDR1 is SGHVS and CDR2 is FQNEAQ in the germline V gene. Trimming shortened V by 5 bases and J by 1 base, and 18 bases separated the two germline ends. The CDR3 DNA sequence: TGTGCCAGCAGCGGTGCGAGGACGCTTCTGGCCAAAAACATTCAGTACTTC. Translating gives CASSGARTLLAKNIQYF.

This clonotype was seen only a few times. This chain joins TRBV7-9 and TRBJ1-1, with 8 bases fitting TRBD1. Trimming took 5 bases from V and 0 from J; bases not matched to a gene: 5. The CDR3 runs to 15 residues. CDR1 and CDR2 (germline): SEHNR, FQNEAQ (reference sequence). The DNA for the CDR3 is TGTGCCAGCAGCCGGGGGGACAGGCTGAACACTGAAGCTTTCTTT. Amino acid sequence: CASSRGDRLNTEAFF.

J is TRBJ1-1 and V is TRBV15, with D possibly TRBD1 on 6 matching bases. Trimming stripped 3 bases from V and 1 base from J, with 12 bases between. The germline V gene has CDR1 LNHNV and CDR2 YYDKDF (reference sequence). The CDR3 is 15 amino acids. The CDR3 bases are TGTGCCACCAGCAGGTTAGGACAGCAGAACACTGAAGCTTTCTTT. The encoded protein is CATSRLGQQNTEAFF.

CDR3 in DNA: TGCAGTGCCCCCTCGATGTACGAGCAGTACTTC. Translating it yields CSAPSMYEQYF. The J gene is TRBJ2-7, the V gene TRBV20-1; no firm D call. Trimming stripped 6 bases from V and 4 bases from J, with 10 bases between. CDR1 DFQATT and CDR2 SNEGSKA come from the germline V gene (reference sequence). The CDR3 length is 11 residues.

The chain joins TRBV12-5 to TRBJ2-1, with a weak D call TRBD2 (6 bases). The length of the CDR3 is 17 residues. Germline V gene lookup returns CDR1 LGHNT and CDR2 FRNRAP. V was shortened by 0 bases and J by 4 bases, with 16 bases between the two germline ends. CDR3 sequence reads: CASGLVPGTAWYNEQFF. The CDR3 DNA is TGTGCTAGTGGTTTGGTACCCGGGACTGCTTGGTACAATGAGCAGTTCTTC.

This chain links TRBV29-1 with TRBJ2-5, with unresolved D. The germline gives CDR1 SQVTM, CDR2 ANQGSEA. Trimming removed 4 bases from V and 2 bases from J, with 8 bases in between. The CDR3 sequence is 12 residues long. The CDR3 region is CSVGSLQETQYF. For the CDR3, the DNA is TGCAGCGTTGGAAGTCTACAAGAGACCCAGTACTTC. Looking up the rest from reference TRBV29-1 and TRBJ2-5 gives the full variable domain: SAVISQKPSRDICQRGTSLTIQCQVDSQVTMMFWYRQQPGQSLTLIATANQGSEATYESGFVIDKFPISRPNLTFSTLTVSNMSPEDSSIYLCSVGSLQETQYFGPGTRLLVL.

The chain employs TRBV18 and TRBJ1-2; D gene uncertain. Looked up from germline, CDR1 is KGHSH and CDR2 is LQKENI. This CDR3 has 14 amino acids. V lost 5 bases and J 7 bases, leaving 17 bases between the germline ends. The CDR3: CASSSTRSERGYTF. CDR3 DNA: TGTGCCAGCTCATCGACCCGGTCCGAACGTGGCTACACCTTC. Combining the CDR3 with reference TRBV18 and TRBJ1-2 gives the whole variable domain NAGVMQNPRHLVRRRGQEARLRCSPMKGHSHVYWYRQLPEEGLKFMVYLQKENIIDESGMPKERFSAEFPKEGPSILRIQQVVRGDSAAYFCASSSTRSERGYTFGSGTRLTVV.